This T cell receptor (beta chain) originates from a study of control samples from healthy donors and cancer patients. About this clone itself: Different DNA sequences within this sample yield the same CDR3.

In germline, CDR1 is SGHNT, CDR2 YYREEE (reference sequence). The V end lost 0 bases, the J end lost 0 bases, and 4 bases lay between the germline ends. This CDR3 contains 14 residues. The table came from immunoSEQ multiplex PCR; TCRdb's copy has only in-frame clones and leaves some out. The repertoire has about 95,000 clones, roughly nine tenths of them found once; the top ten carry 13% to 15%. The source material was blood. This TCR came from a woman aged 70-85 years in good health. The chain couples TRBV5-4 to TRBJ1-5; D gene uncertain. CDR3 amino acids: CASSLAGSNQPQHF. CDR3 sequence (DNA): TGTGCCAGCAGCTTGGCCGGTAGCAATCAGCCCCAGCATTTT.